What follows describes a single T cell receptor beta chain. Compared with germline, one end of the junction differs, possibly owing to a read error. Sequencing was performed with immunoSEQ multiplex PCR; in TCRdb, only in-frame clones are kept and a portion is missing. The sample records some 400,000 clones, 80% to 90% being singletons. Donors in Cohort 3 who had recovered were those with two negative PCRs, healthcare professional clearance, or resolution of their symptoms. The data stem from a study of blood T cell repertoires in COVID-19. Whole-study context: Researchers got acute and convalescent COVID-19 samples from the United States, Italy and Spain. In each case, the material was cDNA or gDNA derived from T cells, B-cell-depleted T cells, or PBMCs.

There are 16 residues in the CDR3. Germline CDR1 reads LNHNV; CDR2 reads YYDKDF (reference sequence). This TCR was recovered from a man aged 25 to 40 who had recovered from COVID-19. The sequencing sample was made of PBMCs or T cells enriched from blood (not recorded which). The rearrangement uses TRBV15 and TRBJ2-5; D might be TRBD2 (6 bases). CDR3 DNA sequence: TGTGCCACCAGCAGAGATCTGGTGGGGGGAAGAGAGGCCCAGTACTTC. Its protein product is CATSRDLVGGREAQYF.